Following are 26 T cell receptor beta chains from one sample sequenced in a study of blood T cell repertoires in COVID-19. Clones were sequenced by immunoSEQ multiplex PCR, and TCRdb holds only the in-frame ones, with some missing. The sample shows approximately 260,000 clones, roughly 89% of them seen only once. Input material: peripheral blood. These receptors came from a woman aged 60-75 years with COVID-19, enrolled during active disease.

The chain joins TRBV18 to TRBJ2-7, with 7 bases identical to TRBD1. With V trimmed by 5 bases and J by 0 bases, 7 bases remained unmatched. This CDR3 is 15 amino acids long. Germline loops: CDR1 KGHSH, CDR2 LQKENI. CDR3 residues: CASSYRTGDSYEQYF. DNA of the CDR3: TGTGCCAGCTCATACCGGACAGGTGACTCCTACGAGCAGTACTTC. Full variable domain (rest looked up from reference TRBV18 and TRBJ2-7): NAGVMQNPRHLVRRRGQEARLRCSPMKGHSHVYWYRQLPEEGLKFMVYLQKENIIDESGMPKERFSAEFPKEGPSILRIQQVVRGDSAAYFCASSYRTGDSYEQYFGPGTRLTVT.

The CDR3 DNA reads as TGCAGTGCTGAGTCGGGAGACCTGTTTTTT. Encoded protein: CSAESGDLFF. The J gene is TRBJ1-4, the V gene TRBV20-1; D is unclear. This CDR3 has 10 amino acids. V gave up 5 bases and J gave up 14 bases, with 12 bases separating them. CDR1 DFQATT and CDR2 SNEGSKA come from the germline V gene (reference sequence).

This chain uses TRBV5-4 with TRBJ1-2; tentatively, D is TRBD1 (5 bases). The V and J ends lost 1 base and 4 bases respectively, with 17 bases between them. The CDR3 loop spans 16 amino acids. Germline V gives CDR1 SGHNT, CDR2 YYREEE (reference sequence). The CDR3 protein is CASSLQGRAASYGYTF. The CDR3, as DNA: TGTGCCAGCAGCTTGCAGGGCAGGGCAGCTTCCTATGGCTACACCTTC.

The V and J genes are TRBV4-3 and TRBJ1-1; 8 nucleotides line up with TRBD1. With 0 bases clipped from V and 5 bases from J, the junction kept 14 bases outside the gene matches. The CDR3 is made up of 18 amino acids. Germline V gene lookup returns CDR1 LGHNA and CDR2 YSLEER. The CDR3 loop is CASSQDFRPDREGTEAFF. The DNA of the CDR3 is TGCGCCAGCAGCCAAGATTTCCGACCGGACAGGGAAGGGACTGAAGCTTTCTTT.

Here the CDR3 reads CAISEAWAGKETQYF. In DNA, the CDR3 is TGTGCCATCAGTGAAGCTTGGGCAGGGAAAGAGACCCAGTACTTC. The chain employs TRBV10-3 and TRBJ2-5; a possible D gene is TRBD1 (5 bases). The CDR3 runs to 15 residues. The germline V gene has CDR1 ENHRY and CDR2 SYGVKD. Trimming took 3 bases from V and 3 from J, leaving 14 bases between them.

The V call is TRBV9, the J call TRBJ1-2; D not certain. The germline gives CDR1 SGDLS, CDR2 YYNGEE. CDR3 length equals 13 residues. V lost 3 bases to trimming and J lost 8 bases, with 14 bases between them. The CDR3 DNA sequence: TGTGCCAGCAGCGCCTCCCGAGGCCTGGGCTACACCTTC. It is translated as CASSASRGLGYTF.

This rearrangement joins TRBV9 to TRBJ1-4, with D possibly matching TRBD1 (6 bases). Germline V gene data show CDR1 as SGDLS and CDR2 as YYNGEE. V was shortened by 0 bases and J by 3 bases, with 9 bases between the two germline ends. This CDR3 comprises 15 residues. This CDR3 reads CASSVGGQPNEKLFF. CDR3 nucleotides: TGTGCCAGCAGCGTAGGGGGACAACCTAATGAAAAACTGTTTTTT.

The genes are TRBV2 and TRBJ2-5; 10 nucleotides agree with TRBD2. The CDR3 consists of 15 residues. The V segment lost 6 bases and the J segment 2 bases; nucleotides outside the gene matches: 6. Germline V gene data show CDR1 as SNHLY and CDR2 as FYNNEI. The CDR3 sequence is CASSGLAEVQETQYF. CDR3 nucleotide sequence: TGTGCCAGCAGCGGACTAGCGGAGGTACAAGAGACCCAGTACTTC.

The V and J genes are TRBV19 and TRBJ2-5, with a weak D call TRBD1 (6 bases). The CDR3 loop spans 13 amino acids. Per the germline V gene, CDR1 is LNHDA and CDR2 is SQIVND (reference sequence). V shed 8 bases and J shed 1 base, with 11 bases lying between them. The DNA of the CDR3 is TGTGCCAGTTCGCAGGGGACCCAAGAGACCCAGTACTTC. Amino acid sequence: CASSQGTQETQYF.

The chain employs TRBV6-2 or TRBV6-3 and TRBJ2-1; 7 bases align to TRBD1. The germline V gene encodes CDR1 MNHEY and CDR2 SVGEGT. V lost 5 bases, J lost 6 bases, and 10 bases stayed unmatched. The CDR3 is 15 residues long. CDR3 sequence reads: CASSTRTGGGNEQFF. CDR3 DNA sequence: TGTGCCAGCAGTACGCGGACAGGTGGGGGCAATGAGCAGTTCTTC.

CDR3 in DNA: TGCGCCAGCAGCCAAGAATACGGGGGGTTGAACTACGAGCAGTACTTC. It codes for CASSQEYGGLNYEQYF. The rearrangement joins TRBV4-3 to TRBJ2-7; 7 nucleotides align to TRBD2. This CDR3 contains 16 residues. Losses at the gene ends were 0 bases for V and 3 bases for J; bases not matched to a gene: 8. The V gene's germline CDR1 is LGHNA and CDR2 YSLEER.

This chain joins TRBV7-2 and TRBJ1-5; possibly TRBD1 for D (5 bases). Trimming stripped 3 bases from V and 0 bases from J, with 9 bases between. The germline V gene encodes CDR1 SGHTA and CDR2 FQGNSA. The CDR3 spans 15 residues. CDR3 sequence (DNA): TGTGCCAGCAGCTTCACAGGTAGTAGCAATCAGCCCCAGCATTTT. Amino acid sequence: CASSFTGSSNQPQHF.

The V gene is TRBV27, the J gene TRBJ1-3; D gene ambiguous. This CDR3 contains 16 residues. V lost 5 bases and J lost 0, with 14 bases in between. Germline V gene sequence: CDR1 MNHEY, CDR2 SMNVEV (reference sequence). The CDR3 bases are TGTGCCAGCAGTCCTTTCGGCCGGAGCTCTGGAAACACCATATATTTT. Amino acid sequence: CASSPFGRSSGNTIYF.

This clone was counted a single time. The chain is built from TRBV15 and TRBJ1-4; 7 bases are shared with TRBD1. CDR3 length equals 18 residues. Trimming at V came to 1 base and at J to 4 bases, leaving 12 bases not matched to a gene. Germline V lookup: CDR1 LNHNV, CDR2 YYDKDF (reference sequence). The CDR3 is CATSRGRGRTGGNEKLFF. CDR3 nucleotide sequence: TGTGCCACCAGCAGAGGCCGCGGGAGGACAGGCGGTAATGAAAAACTGTTTTTT.

The J gene is TRBJ1-6, the V gene TRBV7-9; D remains ambiguous. The V gene lost 4 bases and the J gene lost 3 bases, with 13 bases spanning the gap. CDR1 SEHNR and CDR2 FQNEAQ come from the germline V gene (reference sequence). CDR3 length: 16 amino acids. CDR3 coding DNA: TGTGCCAGCAGCTCCGCGAGGCCGGTCTATAATTCACCCCTCCACTTT. As protein: CASSSARPVYNSPLHF.

The V gene is TRBV5-1, the J gene TRBJ2-3; D gene uncertain. Germline CDR1 and CDR2: SGHRS and YFSETQ. V dropped 1 base and J dropped 1 base, with 13 bases sitting between them. This CDR3 comprises 16 residues. CDR3 amino acids: CASSLRLGLGTDTQYF. The DNA for the CDR3 is TGCGCCAGCAGCTTGCGTCTAGGTTTGGGCACAGATACGCAGTATTTT.

This chain uses TRBV18 with TRBJ2-3, with D possibly matching TRBD2 (7 bases). The CDR3 runs 15 residues. The germline V gene has CDR1 KGHSH and CDR2 LQKENI. Trimming cost V 2 bases and J 5 bases, with 14 bases left between them. The CDR3 loop is CASSPVRGAEDTQYF. In nucleotides, the CDR3 is TGTGCCAGCTCACCAGTCCGGGGGGCTGAAGATACGCAGTATTTT. Combining the CDR3 with reference TRBV18 and TRBJ2-3 gives the whole variable domain NAGVMQNPRHLVRRRGQEARLRCSPMKGHSHVYWYRQLPEEGLKFMVYLQKENIIDESGMPKERFSAEFPKEGPSILRIQQVVRGDSAAYFCASSPVRGAEDTQYFGPGTRLTVL.

This clone was counted once. V and J are TRBV24-1 and TRBJ2-1; 7 bases agree with TRBD1. V dropped 3 bases and J dropped 2; count of bases not matched to a gene: 3. Germline V gene lookup returns CDR1 KGHDR and CDR2 SFDVKD. The CDR3 covers 15 residues. CDR3 coding DNA: TGTGCCACCAGTGATCCCGGGACAGCCTACAATGAGCAGTTCTTC. Translation gives CATSDPGTAYNEQFF.

This clone occurred a few times. The chain uses TRBV6-6 and TRBJ1-5, with a possible D match to TRBD1 (6 bases). The V end lost 5 bases, the J end lost 2 bases, and 19 bases lay between the germline ends. Germline V gene lookup returns CDR1 MNHNY and CDR2 SVGAGI (reference sequence). The CDR3 extends over 17 amino acids. The CDR3 nucleotides read TGTGCCAGCAGTCCGCGCCTGTCGGGGGGCGGCAATCAGCCCCAGCATTTT. Its protein product is CASSPRLSGGGNQPQHF.

The chain has TRBV15 and TRBJ1-6; D call uncertain. The CDR3 length is 13 residues. Trimming stripped 3 bases from V and 8 bases from J, with 8 bases between. CDR1 is LNHNV, CDR2 YYDKDF, per germline (reference sequence). In DNA form, the CDR3 reads TGTGCCACCAGCAGGGCTCCGTATTCACCCCTCCACTTT. This codes for CATSRAPYSPLHF.

This chain links TRBV5-1 with TRBJ1-2; 7 bases agree with TRBD1. CDR1 is SGHRS and CDR2 is YFSETQ in the germline V gene. V was pared by 0 bases and J by 8 bases, with 7 bases of the junction left unmatched. The CDR3 totals 14 residues. The CDR3 DNA reads TGCGCCAGCAGCTTGGAGGGACAGTTGGAGGGCTACACCTTC. Protein: CASSLEGQLEGYTF.

The chain couples TRBV11-2 to TRBJ1-1, with unresolved D. The CDR3 has 11 residues. The ends were cut back, 5 bases at V and 7 bases at J, with 8 bases in the middle. CDR1 is SGHAT and CDR2 is FQNNGV in the germline V gene. CDR3: CASSPVFEAFF. The CDR3 nucleotides are TGTGCCAGCAGCCCCGTCTTTGAAGCTTTCTTT.

V is TRBV10-3 and J is TRBJ1-2, with unresolved D. CDR3 size: 17 residues. V was pared by 7 bases and J by 1 base, with 22 bases between. Germline V gene lookup returns CDR1 ENHRY and CDR2 SYGVKD. The CDR3 loop is CAITEVASYYLNYGYTF. The CDR3 DNA reads TGTGCCATCACCGAGGTGGCTTCTTATTACCTTAACTATGGCTACACCTTC.

The chain recombines TRBV4-2 with TRBJ1-4; TRBD1 aligns across 9 bases. Looked up from germline, CDR1 is LGHNA and CDR2 is YNFKEQ. The CDR3 sequence is 17 residues long. V shed 3 bases, J shed 8 bases, and the junction held 13 bases outside the gene matches. The CDR3 spells CASSQEPQGAIGEKLFF. In nucleotides, the CDR3 is TGTGCCAGCAGCCAGGAACCACAGGGGGCTATTGGAGAAAAACTGTTTTTT.

The chain couples TRBV5-1 to TRBJ1-5, with D perhaps TRBD1 (5 bases). Germline V gene sequence: CDR1 SGHRS, CDR2 YFSETQ. V was clipped by 5 bases and J by 5 bases, with 17 bases between them. The CDR3 sequence is 15 residues long. As DNA, the CDR3 is TGCGCCAGCAGACCCACCTACAAGGGGCATCAGCCCCAGCATTTT. Amino acid sequence: CASRPTYKGHQPQHF.

The gene calls are TRBV5-8 and TRBJ2-2; D unresolved. CDR3 size: 11 residues. With 1 base removed from V and 7 bases from J, the gap between germline ends came to 2 bases. In germline, CDR1 is SGHTS, CDR2 YDEGEE. The CDR3: CASSLHGELFF. The CDR3 region has the DNA TGTGCCAGCAGCTTGCACGGGGAGCTGTTTTTT.